The present entry profiles one T cell receptor beta chain with its context. Its specificity is not known. A second PCR of about 7 to 11 cycles used a sample-barcoded 5' primer and a J-beta primer mix. The authors tagged each cDNA molecule using a template-switch adaptor with 12 random nucleotides. Individual samples furnished no less than 2.5 million CDR3-containing paired-end reads apiece. TCRdb redid the calling of the 5' RACE reads with MiXCR, one entry per CDR3 protein. The sample includes about 1.7 million distinct CDR3 sequences, under 30% of them seen just once. The record originates from a study of blood T cells in healthy people across ages. Findings of the study overall: Older age coincided with a roughly linear decline in TCR beta diversity per million T cells.

The CDR3 contains 18 residues. V shed 3 bases and J 0 bases; nucleotides not matched to a gene: 10. Germline V gives CDR1 SGHVS, CDR2 FQNEAQ. V usage is TRBV7-8 and J usage is TRBJ2-4; TRBD2 agrees at 8 bases. Sequenced input: blood. The clonotype comes from a woman in her 30s in good health. The CDR3 bases are TGTGCCAGCAGCTTTATAGCGGGGACCCAGCTAGCCAAAAACATTCAGTACTTC. Amino acid sequence: CASSFIAGTQLAKNIQYF.